The clone carrying this TCR beta chain was observed at least ten times. Its target is unknown. The investigators amplified TCR beta CDR3 regions from RNA transcripts. The TCR CDR3 first-round RT-PCR relied on the HTBI primer set. TCRdb reanalysed the multiplex PCR reads using MiXCR and keeps one entry per CDR3 protein. This sample carries 500,000 or so distinct CDR3 sequences, about 16% of them seen once, and the ten largest clones take approximately 32%. Each person with ophthalmopathy scored at least 3 on the Clinical Activity Score, reached NOSPECS grade 4 or higher, and had been ill under 3 months. The PBMCs studied were ones that came from 8.5 to 10 ml fresh peripheral blood. CDR3 length equals 16 residues. CDR1 MDHEN and CDR2 SYDVKM come from the germline V gene. The V gene end was trimmed by 5 bases and the J gene end by 1 base; junction bases not matched to a gene: 10. The data stem from a study of T cells in Graves' hyperthyroidism and ophthalmopathy.

Points from the study as a whole: The blood repertoire included most of the expanded thyroid clonotypes above 0.001.

The sample was blood. This sequence originates from a woman younger than 45 with Graves' ophthalmopathy. This chain joins TRBV28 and TRBJ1-1, with 7 bases fitting TRBD1. The CDR3 DNA reads TGTGCCAGCAGTCACTCCCCCGGGACAGCGAACACTGAAGCTTTCTTT. Its translation: CASSHSPGTANTEAFF.